The sample holds many counts of the clone carrying this T cell receptor (beta chain). This record comes from a study of Graves' ophthalmopathy and Graves' hyperthyroidism. The TCR beta CDR3 regions underwent amplification from RNA transcripts. Amplification began with first-round RT-PCR using HTBI primers, then second-round multiplex PCR was performed. From the multiplex PCR reads, TCRdb called clonotypes with MiXCR, one entry per CDR3 protein. The table lists about 410,000 distinct CDR3 sequences, around 19% of them singletons. Germline lookup yields CDR1 GTSNPN and CDR2 SVGIG (reference sequence). This CDR3 comprises 14 residues. Trimming took off 3 bases at V and 5 bases at J, with 17 bases between the two ends.

Material: peripheral blood. The receptor was isolated from a woman younger than 30 with Graves' ophthalmopathy. The chain couples TRBV30 to TRBJ2-7; D tentatively fits TRBD1 or TRBD2 (5 bases each). The CDR3 nucleotides read TGTGCCTGGAGAAAAACCCGGGACGCCGACGAGCAGTACTTC. Residues: CAWRKTRDADEQYF. Full variable domain (outside the CDR3, taken from reference TRBV30 and TRBJ2-7): SQTIHQWPATLVQPVGSPLSLECTVEGTSNPNLYWYRQAAGRGLQLLFYSVGIGQISSEVPQNLSASRPQDRQFILSSKKLLLSDSGFYLCAWRKTRDADEQYFGPGTRLTVT.